This TCR beta chain was captured in a study of blood T cell repertoires in COVID-19. Background on the study: PBMCs, B-cell-depleted T cells, or T cells were the source of the cDNA or gDNA that made up the material.

Per the study methods: Reference gene primer amplification gave estimated nucleated cell counts. Using immunoSEQ multiplex PCR, the repertoire was profiled, and TCRdb retains in-frame clones only, with some absent. V and J calls and clone size are copied from that table; D and trimming were computed from the DNA. The table includes roughly 140,000 clones, over 60% detected once. The CDR3 is 13 residues long. V shed 5 bases, J shed 8 bases, and the junction held 5 bases outside the gene matches. In germline, CDR1 is SGHTA, CDR2 FQGNSA. The source of this sequence is a woman of 80 years or more with acute or convalescent COVID-19. The J gene is TRBJ2-1, the V gene TRBV7-2, with 8 positions matching TRBD2. Sequenced: peripheral blood. CDR3 in amino acids: CASSRGGRDEQFF. Written as DNA, the CDR3 is TGTGCCAGCAGCCGGGGGGGCCGGGATGAGCAGTTCTTC.